These 7 T cell receptor beta chains were sequenced from one sample in a study of tissue T cells after allogeneic stem cell transplantation. Enrolled prospectively were adult allogeneic hematopoietic cell transplant recipients whose graft-versus-host disease was steroid-refractory. This table comes from immunoSEQ multiplex PCR, and its TCRdb copy is limited to in-frame clones, with some not included. The sample shows several thousand clones, around 66% of them seen only once. Sample: jejunal tissue, taken at autopsy. The receptor source for this set is a male patient at least 60 years old with steroid-refractory graft-versus-host disease after an allogeneic stem cell transplant. Some T cells here may be from the graft donor.

This clone has more than one count but fewer than ten. The rearrangement joins TRBV6-5 to TRBJ1-6, with TRBD1 matching over 8 bases. CDR3 size: 15 residues. V lost 8 bases to trimming and J lost 6 bases; unmatched junction nucleotides: 9. Germline V gene data show CDR1 as MNHEY and CDR2 as SVGAGI. CDR3 coding DNA: TGTGCCAGCGCGTATGCAGGGGGCAGTAATTCACCCCTCCACTTT. As protein: CASAYAGGSNSPLHF.

This clone was seen a single time. The chain combines TRBV4-3 with TRBJ2-7; 13 positions agree with TRBD2. The CDR3 runs 16 residues. CDR1 is LGHNA and CDR2 is YSLEER in the germline V gene. J gave up 2 bases and V 3 bases, and 4 bases lay outside the gene matches. CDR3 bases: TGCGCCAGCAGCCACGGACTAGCGGGGGAGACCTACGAGCAGTACTTC. The encoded protein is CASSHGLAGETYEQYF.

This clone was recorded a few times. The chain joins TRBV18 to TRBJ1-2; 9 bases match TRBD1. The CDR3 totals 16 residues. V dropped 2 bases and J dropped 10; count of bases not matched to a gene: 14. The germline gives CDR1 KGHSH, CDR2 LQKENI. The CDR3 nucleotides are TGTGCCAGCTCACCAAGGGGACAGGGAGCCTCCCATGACTACACCTTC. Translation: CASSPRGQGASHDYTF.

This rearrangement joins TRBV6-5 to TRBJ2-3; 7 positions agree with TRBD1. Germline trimming cut 6 bases from V and 2 bases from J; bases unmatched to any gene: 5. Germline-derived CDR1 and CDR2 are MNHEY and SVGAGI. The CDR3 sequence is 14 residues long. The CDR3 spells CASRQGQLTDTQYF. The CDR3 DNA reads as TGTGCCAGCAGACAGGGACAGCTCACAGATACGCAGTATTTT.

V is TRBV27 and J is TRBJ1-2; D is possibly TRBD1 (6 bases). The CDR3 totals 14 residues. Trimming shortened V by 0 bases and J by 2 bases, and 7 bases separated the two germline ends. CDR1 is MNHEY and CDR2 is SMNVEV in the germline V gene (reference sequence). The CDR3 DNA sequence: TGTGCCAGCAGTTTATCCCAGGGGAACTATGGCTACACCTTC. Residues: CASSLSQGNYGYTF.

The chain recombines TRBV7-9 with TRBJ2-5; no reliable D call. Germline loops: CDR1 SEHNR, CDR2 FQNEAQ (reference sequence). The CDR3 runs to 12 residues. V lost 3 bases, J lost 3 bases, and 5 bases lay in between. The CDR3 DNA reads as TGTGCCAGCAGCTTGTACGAAGAGACCCAGTACTTC. Its protein product is CASSLYEETQYF.

V gene TRBV4-2 combines with J gene TRBJ1-5; possibly TRBD1 for D (5 bases). Per the germline V gene, CDR1 is LGHNA and CDR2 is YNFKEQ. The V gene lost 6 bases and the J gene lost 3 bases, with 9 bases spanning the gap. The CDR3 is 13 residues long. The CDR3 here is CASRGAANQPQHF. The CDR3 DNA follows: TGTGCCAGCAGAGGGGCTGCCAATCAGCCCCAGCATTTT.